The 22 T cell receptor beta chains below all came from one sample that was sequenced in a study of cytomegalovirus exposure and HLA in healthy donors (dated by TCRdb to 2015 to 2018). To prepare the library, the immunoSEQ multiplex PCR assay was applied. A mixture of 60 forward primers for TCR Vbeta segments and 13 reverse primers for TCR Jbeta segments was used in the multiplex PCR. This immuneACCESS table, as held by TCRdb, lists in-frame sequences with V and J called but not all clones. Of the missing ones, under half trace to an unresolved V gene in checked studies; the others have no known cause. The table for this sample lists more than 90,000 clones; 76% of them were counted only once. Roughly 2% of the sample lies in the top ten. Sequencing was carried out using PBMCs. The receptors stem from a man between 35 and 55 years old in good health and CMV-seronegative.

The chain joins TRBV7-2 to TRBJ2-5; D might be TRBD1 (5 bases). Deletions cut 1 base from V and 5 bases from J, with 14 bases between. The CDR3 is made up of 15 amino acids. Germline V gives CDR1 SGHTA, CDR2 FQGNSA. The CDR3 loop is CASSLGSQGRETQYF. The CDR3 DNA is TGTGCCAGCAGCTTAGGCTCCCAGGGTCGGGAGACCCAGTACTTC.

V usage is TRBV25-1 and J usage is TRBJ1-4; TRBD1 agrees at 7 bases. Germline loops: CDR1 MGHDK, CDR2 SYGVNS. V lost 5 bases to trimming and J lost 8 bases; unmatched junction nucleotides: 5. CDR3 length: 13 amino acids. CDR3 protein: CASSRWDSEKLFF. DNA of the CDR3: TGTGCCAGCAGTCGCTGGGACAGCGAAAAACTGTTTTTT.

V is TRBV27 and J is TRBJ2-3; 7 bases match TRBD1. Germline values: CDR1 MNHEY, CDR2 SMNVEV (reference sequence). The length of the CDR3 is 14 residues. The ends lost 7 bases at V and 7 bases at J; junction bases unmatched: 11. CDR3 region: CASTRDSTFNTQYF. CDR3 sequence (DNA): TGTGCCAGCACCAGGGACAGCACTTTTAATACGCAGTATTTT.

V gene TRBV14 combines with J gene TRBJ2-7; TRBD2 aligns across 7 bases. V was pared by 3 bases and J by 4 bases, with 6 bases of the junction left unmatched. CDR3 size: 14 residues. Per germline, CDR1 SGHDN and CDR2 FVKESK. The chain's CDR3 is CASSQQPGGYEQYF. DNA of the CDR3: TGTGCCAGCAGCCAGCAGCCGGGGGGATACGAGCAGTACTTC.

This sequence joins TRBV7-9 and TRBJ1-5; D uncertain. The CDR3 is 13 residues long. Germline V gives CDR1 SEHNR, CDR2 FQNEAQ (reference sequence). Deletions cut 2 bases from V and 3 bases from J, with 5 bases between. CDR3 nucleotide sequence: TGTGCCAGCAGCTTAACTTACAATCAGCCCCAGCATTTT. This gives the protein CASSLTYNQPQHF.

V gene TRBV29-1 combines with J gene TRBJ2-4, with 7 nucleotides matching TRBD1. The germline V gene encodes CDR1 SQVTM and CDR2 ANQGSEA. The CDR3 runs to 14 residues. V lost 4 bases and J lost 0; bases outside the gene matches: 3. The CDR3 nucleotides are TGCAGCGTTGGGACAGGTGCAGCCAAAAACATTCAGTACTTC. Translating it yields CSVGTGAAKNIQYF. Supplemented by reference TRBV29-1 and TRBJ2-4, the full variable domain reads SAVISQKPSRDICQRGTSLTIQCQVDSQVTMMFWYRQQPGQSLTLIATANQGSEATYESGFVIDKFPISRPNLTFSTLTVSNMSPEDSSIYLCSVGTGAAKNIQYFGAGTRLSVL.

This chain links TRBV7-9 with TRBJ1-4; D not resolved. Trimming stripped 5 bases from V and 8 bases from J, with 15 bases between. CDR3 length: 14 residues. CDR1 SEHNR and CDR2 FQNEAQ come from the germline V gene (reference sequence). The CDR3 DNA is TGTGCCAGCAGCCGAACGCGCGGTGGGGAAAAACTGTTTTTT. It translates to CASSRTRGGEKLFF. Drawing the rest from reference TRBV7-9 and TRBJ1-4, the complete variable domain is DTGVSQNPRHKITKRGQNVTFRCDPISEHNRLYWYRQTLGQGPEFLTYFQNEAQLEKSRLLSDRFSAERPKGSFSTLEIQRTEQGDSAMYLCASSRTRGGEKLFFGSGTQLSVL.

The gene calls are TRBV4-2 and TRBJ2-1; 11 bases are a match to TRBD2. V trimming: 5 bases; J trimming: 9 bases; junction bases outside the gene matches: 9. CDR3 length: 15 residues. Germline V gene sequence: CDR1 LGHNA, CDR2 YNFKEQ. The CDR3 DNA reads TGTGCCAGCAGCTATCTAGCGGGGGGCCCGGTTGAGCAGTTCTTC. It is translated as CASSYLAGGPVEQFF.

This clone has only a few counts. The V call is TRBV12-5, the J call TRBJ2-1; tentatively, D is TRBD2 (5 bases). The CDR3 has 16 residues. V lost 2 bases to trimming and J lost 5 bases, with 16 bases between them. CDR1 is LGHNT and CDR2 is FRNRAP in the germline V gene. As DNA, the CDR3 is TGTGCTAGTGGTTTGCGACGGGGTGTTCAGGACAATGAGCAGTTCTTC. Translated, it gives CASGLRRGVQDNEQFF. Full variable domain (missing parts from reference TRBV12-5 and TRBJ2-1): DARVTQTPRHKVTEMGQEVTMRCQPILGHNTVFWYRQTMMQGLELLAYFRNRAPLDDSGMPKDRFSAEMPDATLATLKIQPSEPRDSAVYFCASGLRRGVQDNEQFFGPGTRLTVL.

The V gene is TRBV2, the J gene TRBJ2-5, with TRBD2 matching over 7 bases. The V gene end was trimmed by 0 bases and the J gene end by 5 bases; junction bases not matched to a gene: 6. Germline loops: CDR1 SNHLY, CDR2 FYNNEI. The CDR3 contains 15 residues. CDR3 loop: CASSEAPSGMETQYF. For the CDR3, the DNA is TGTGCCAGCAGTGAAGCTCCCAGCGGGATGGAGACCCAGTACTTC.

The rearrangement joins TRBV18 to TRBJ1-5; 10 bases line up with TRBD1. This CDR3 region has 15 residues. V lost 3 bases, J lost 7 bases, and 6 bases stayed unmatched. Per the germline V gene, CDR1 is KGHSH and CDR2 is LQKENI. DNA of the CDR3: TGTGCCAGCTCACCGTGGGACAGGGGAAAGCAGCCCCAGCATTTT. Translation: CASSPWDRGKQPQHF.

J is TRBJ2-1 and V is TRBV25-1; 7 bases fit TRBD1. Germline V gene lookup returns CDR1 MGHDK and CDR2 SYGVNS. Unmatched junction bases numbered 10, after V lost 9 bases and J lost 8 bases. This CDR3 has 13 residues. CDR3 coding DNA: TGTGCCAGTGTCCTAAAAACAGGGGATGAGCAGTTCTTC. Encoded protein: CASVLKTGDEQFF.

This chain links TRBV29-1 with TRBJ1-1; D ambiguous. V lost 6 bases to trimming and J lost 1 base, with 9 bases between them. The CDR3 runs 12 residues. CDR1 is SQVTM, CDR2 ANQGSEA, per germline. For the CDR3, the DNA is TGCAGCGTGGTACAGTCGAACACTGAAGCTTTCTTT. Encoded protein: CSVVQSNTEAFF.

The genes are TRBV7-8 and TRBJ2-2; 8 bases are a match to TRBD1. CDR1 is SGHVS, CDR2 FQNEAQ, per germline. The CDR3 covers 19 residues. V trimming: 1 base; J trimming: 8 bases; junction bases outside the gene matches: 18. DNA for the CDR3: TGTGCCAGCAGCTTAGAGGGGACAGGTTTAGAGGGACCTTCGGGGGAGCTGTTTTTT. Residues: CASSLEGTGLEGPSGELFF. The full variable domain, its missing parts supplied by reference TRBV7-8 and TRBJ2-2, is GAGVSQSPRYKVAKRGQDVALRCDPISGHVSLFWYQQALGQGPEFLTYFQNEAQLDKSGLPSDRFFAERPEGSVSTLKIQRTQQEDSAVYLCASSLEGTGLEGPSGELFFGEGSRLTVL.

The V gene is TRBV5-6, the J gene TRBJ2-1; TRBD2 matches 11 bases. Germline values: CDR1 SGHDT, CDR2 YYEEEE. The CDR3 consists of 16 residues. Germline trimming cut 0 bases from V and 8 bases from J; bases unmatched to any gene: 7. The CDR3 DNA reads TGTGCCAGCAGCTTGGCGGCTAGCGGGAGGTTCCATGAGCAGTTCTTC. Amino acids: CASSLAASGRFHEQFF.

The rearrangement joins TRBV19 to TRBJ1-2; D uncertain. This CDR3 is 14 amino acids long. Per germline, CDR1 LNHDA and CDR2 SQIVND (reference sequence). The germline V and J ends were trimmed by 6 bases and 11 bases, with 22 bases remaining between them. CDR3 in DNA: TGTGCCAGTAGCACCGTGGCGTCAGCCTCCAGGTACACCTTC. Its translation is CASSTVASASRYTF.

In this sample, this clone turned up a few times. The chain links TRBV28 to TRBJ2-5; 7 nucleotides agree with TRBD2. CDR3 length equals 15 residues. V shed 5 bases and J 4 bases; nucleotides not matched to a gene: 10. The germline gives CDR1 MDHEN, CDR2 SYDVKM. The CDR3 nucleotides read TGTGCCAGCAGTCGCTACGGGGGGAGGTTAGAGACCCAGTACTTC. Protein sequence: CASSRYGGRLETQYF.

The rearrangement uses TRBV4-2 and TRBJ2-7; 8 bases fit TRBD1. Germline V gene data show CDR1 as LGHNA and CDR2 as YNFKEQ. This CDR3 is built from 16 residues. With 4 bases clipped from V and 7 bases from J, the junction kept 15 bases outside the gene matches. The CDR3 sequence is CASSPAGQGLPGEQYF. CDR3 DNA: TGTGCCAGCAGCCCGGCTGGACAGGGACTCCCGGGTGAGCAGTACTTC.

The rearrangement joins TRBV28 to TRBJ2-7, with TRBD1 matching over 10 bases. After removal of 6 bases from V and 3 bases from J, the junction contained 8 bases not matched to a gene. The CDR3 length is 15 residues. Germline CDR1 is MDHEN and CDR2 is SYDVKM. In nucleotides, the CDR3 is TGTGCCAGCAGAGGCCGGGACAGGGGTCTCTACGAGCAGTACTTC. Protein: CASRGRDRGLYEQYF.

DNA for the CDR3: TGTGCCATCAGTGAGTCGACAGGCCAGAACGGTCAGCCCCAGCATTTT. It is translated as CAISESTGQNGQPQHF. The chain combines TRBV10-3 with TRBJ1-5; TRBD1 might be the D (6 bases). This CDR3 has 16 amino acids. The V end was cut by 0 bases, the J end by 6 bases, with 15 bases between. Germline V lookup: CDR1 ENHRY, CDR2 SYGVKD.

The J gene is TRBJ2-7, the V gene TRBV10-1; 8 nucleotides line up with TRBD2. V was pared by 8 bases and J by 4 bases, with 10 bases of the junction left unmatched. This CDR3 contains 14 residues. The germline V gene has CDR1 WNHNN and CDR2 SYGVQD (reference sequence). In DNA form, the CDR3 reads TGCGCCAGCTCCCGGGGACTAGGTTTGTACGAGCAGTACTTC. This gives the protein CASSRGLGLYEQYF.

CDR3 residues: CASSPGTDETQYF. Here the CDR3 DNA reads TGTGCCAGCAGTCCCGGGACAGACGAGACCCAGTACTTC. The genes are TRBV6-5 and TRBJ2-5; 7 bases fit TRBD1. The V gene end was trimmed by 5 bases and the J gene end by 5 bases; junction bases not matched to a gene: 5. The CDR3 is 13 residues long. The germline gives CDR1 MNHEY, CDR2 SVGAGI.